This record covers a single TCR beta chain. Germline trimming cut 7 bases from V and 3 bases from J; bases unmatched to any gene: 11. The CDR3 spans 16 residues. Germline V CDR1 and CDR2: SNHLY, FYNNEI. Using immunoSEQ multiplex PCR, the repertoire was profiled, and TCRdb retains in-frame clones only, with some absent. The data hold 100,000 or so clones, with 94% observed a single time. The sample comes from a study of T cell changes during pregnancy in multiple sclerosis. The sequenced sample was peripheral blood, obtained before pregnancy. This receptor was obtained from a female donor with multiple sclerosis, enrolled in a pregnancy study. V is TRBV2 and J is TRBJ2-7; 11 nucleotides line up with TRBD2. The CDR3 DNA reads TGTGCCAGCACTATTATAACGGGACTAGCGGACTACGAGCAGTACTTC. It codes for CASTIITGLADYEQYF.